These 21 T cell receptor beta chains share one sample of origin, sequenced in a study of tumor-infiltrating lymphocytes in primary liver carcinoma (TCRdb year 2017). Sequencing relied on an Illumina HiSeq 2500. A constant-region primer and ProtoScript II reverse transcriptase were used to reverse-transcribe TCRbeta-specific cDNA from around 530 ng total RNA. TCRbeta libraries were built with three nested multiplex PCR rounds, a slightly modified ARM-PCR procedure. The first two PCR rounds used multiplex TRBV1-TRBV30 forward primers with a Cbeta reverse primer, each for roughly 11 cycles. Clones were called with MiXCR by TCRdb after fastp trimmed the public reads at Q25, and only in-frame beta chains were retained. Each entry merges the rows of one CDR3 protein and shows their most common DNA and genes. This sample gives some 200,000 distinct CDR3 sequences in total; around three fifths of them show up just once. Under 7.5% of the sample is in the top ten clones.

TRIzol reagent was used to extract blood RNA from unsorted whole blood, while the DNeasy Blood & Tissue kit provided the germline DNA. Material: peripheral blood. The receptors come from a woman aged 60 to 75 with primary liver carcinoma and hepatitis B virus infection.

This clonotype was seen only once. Relative to the germline gene, one junction end is altered; a read error may explain this. The V and J genes are TRBV11-2 and TRBJ2-7, with D perhaps given as TRBD1 or TRBD2 (5 bases each). This CDR3 has 15 residues. CDR1 and CDR2 (germline): SGHAT, FQNNGV. The chain's CDR3 is CASSLWDGETYEQYF. The CDR3 DNA reads TGTGCCAGCAGCTTGTGGGACGGAGAGACCTACGAGCAATACTTC.

The J gene is TRBJ2-3, the V gene TRBV30; D remains ambiguous. Trimming shortened V by 7 bases and J by 5 bases, and 16 bases separated the two germline ends. This CDR3 has 13 residues. Per the germline V gene, CDR1 is GTSNPN and CDR2 is SVGIG (reference sequence). CDR3 sequence: CASMAFVGDTQYF. The DNA for the CDR3 is TGTGCCTCGATGGCCTTCGTGGGAGATACGCAGTATTTT. Full variable domain (outside the CDR3, taken from reference TRBV30 and TRBJ2-3): SQTIHQWPATLVQPVGSPLSLECTVEGTSNPNLYWYRQAAGRGLQLLFYSVGIGQISSEVPQNLSASRPQDRQFILSSKKLLLSDSGFYLCASMAFVGDTQYFGPGTRLTVL.

V usage is TRBV3-1 and J usage is TRBJ2-2, with D unclear. CDR1 and CDR2 (germline): LGHDT, YNNKEL (reference sequence). The ends were cut back, 4 bases at V and 2 bases at J, with 5 bases in the middle. This CDR3 contains 13 residues. DNA for the CDR3: TGTGCCAGCAGCCGGCTCAACACCGGGGAGCTGTTTTTT. Its translation is CASSRLNTGELFF.

The J gene is TRBJ2-3, the V gene TRBV6-1; D gene unclear. This CDR3 is 13 amino acids long. Looked up from germline, CDR1 is MNHNS and CDR2 is SASEGT. Trimming took off 7 bases at V and 7 bases at J, with 15 bases between the two ends. CDR3: CASIDTITNTQYF. The CDR3 DNA reads TGTGCCAGCATCGACACCATCACGAATACGCAGTATTTT.

This clonotype was seen only once. The CDR3 does not close with the conserved phenylalanine or tryptophan, likely indicating a read error. The chain uses TRBV7-9 and TRBJ2-7; tentatively, D is TRBD2 (6 bases). Germline CDR1 is SEHNR and CDR2 is FQNEAQ (reference sequence). Trimming removed 6 bases from V and 4 bases from J, with 19 bases in between. This CDR3 has 15 amino acids. CDR3 DNA sequence: TGTGCCAGCAGGCCCCACCGGCGGGGAGCATACGAGCAGTACTTA. This gives the protein CASRPHRRGAYEQYL.

This clonotype has a count of ten or more. V is TRBV6-1 and J is TRBJ1-6, with 8 bases lining up with TRBD1. The length of the CDR3 is 14 residues. Germline CDR1 is MNHNS and CDR2 is SASEGT. Trimming removed 2 bases from V and 9 bases from J; junction bases left unmatched: 3. Here the CDR3 reads CASSEQGASSPLHF. The CDR3 nucleotides read TGTGCCAGCAGTGAACAGGGGGCCAGTTCACCCCTCCACTTT.

This clonotype was seen more than once but under ten times. The V call is TRBV6-6, the J call TRBJ2-1; D may be TRBD1 or TRBD2 (5 bases each). CDR1 MNHNY and CDR2 SVGAGI come from the germline V gene (reference sequence). The CDR3 has 13 residues. Trimming left V 2 bases short and J 4 bases short, with 6 bases between. In DNA, the CDR3 is TGTGCCAGCAGTTACGAGGGGTACAATGAGCAGTTCTTC. It specifies CASSYEGYNEQFF.

This clonotype was seen a few times. V gene TRBV28 combines with J gene TRBJ1-5; D is possibly TRBD1 (6 bases). The CDR3 is 14 residues long. CDR1 is MDHEN, CDR2 SYDVKM, per germline. The V gene lost 3 bases and the J gene lost 3 bases, with 9 bases spanning the gap. CDR3 sequence (DNA): TGTGCCAGCAGTTTCTACAGGGTCAATCAGCCCCAGCATTTT. Translating gives CASSFYRVNQPQHF.

This clonotype came up many times. V is TRBV11-2 and J is TRBJ2-1, with D hard to call. The CDR3 totals 15 residues. With 0 bases removed from V and 7 bases from J, the gap between germline ends came to 13 bases. Per germline, CDR1 SGHAT and CDR2 FQNNGV. The CDR3 sequence is CASSLESTLRNEQFF. The CDR3, as DNA: TGTGCCAGCAGCTTAGAAAGCACCCTTAGGAATGAGCAGTTCTTC.

A remark on this clonotype: A read error is possible here, since a much larger clone lies one base away. The genes are TRBV29-1 and TRBJ2-6; TRBD1 aligns across 7 bases. The CDR3 loop spans 13 amino acids. Germline V gene lookup returns CDR1 SQVTM and CDR2 ANQGSEA. The DNA for the CDR3 is TGCAACGTAGGGGGCACTGGGGCCAACGTCCTGACTTTC. Its protein is CNVGGTGANVLTF.

V and J are TRBV11-2 and TRBJ2-1; TRBD2 is a possible D gene (7 bases). Deletions cut 5 bases from V and 5 bases from J, with 16 bases between. There are 15 residues in the CDR3. CDR1 is SGHAT, CDR2 FQNNGV, per germline. The CDR3 spells CASSGDRTRNNEQFF. In DNA form, the CDR3 reads TGTGCCAGCAGCGGTGACAGGACTAGAAACAATGAGCAGTTCTTC.

V usage is TRBV5-1 and J usage is TRBJ2-5; 9 bases fit TRBD2. This CDR3 is built from 15 residues. V was clipped by 0 bases and J by 4 bases; unmatched bases: 4. The germline V gene encodes CDR1 SGHRS and CDR2 YFSETQ. In nucleotides, the CDR3 is TGCGCCAGCAGCTTGGATCCTAGCGGGATAGAGACCCAGTACTTC. Its protein product is CASSLDPSGIETQYF.

This clonotype appeared a single time. The junction does not match germline at one end; this may be a read error. The J gene is TRBJ2-1, the V gene TRBV7-9; TRBD2 agrees at 11 bases. The CDR3 runs to 15 residues. Germline V CDR1 and CDR2: SEHNR, FQNEAQ (reference sequence). As DNA, the CDR3 is TGTGCCAGCAGTGCTAGCGGGAGGCACTACAATGAGCAGCTCTTC. It is translated as CASSASGRHYNEQLF.

Remarks on this clonotype: This may be a read error: a much more frequent sequence differs by one nucleotide. In this CDR3 the conserved last residue, phenylalanine or tryptophan, is missing, so a read error is likely. CDR3 coding DNA: TGTGCCAGCAGACCCCGGCAGGGGCTAACCAATCAGCCCCAGCATTCT. Amino acid sequence: CASRPRQGLTNQPQHS. V and J are TRBV6-5 and TRBJ1-5; D may be TRBD1 (6 bases). The CDR3 covers 16 residues. Germline-derived CDR1 and CDR2 are MNHEY and SVGAGI. V was trimmed by 6 bases and J by 3 bases, leaving 18 bases between them.

As regards this clonotype: Relative to the germline gene, one junction end is altered; a read error may explain this. V is TRBV10-2 and J is TRBJ2-7, with 8 bases lining up with TRBD1. The germline V gene has CDR1 WSHSY and CDR2 SAAADI. This CDR3 is 13 amino acids long. The CDR3 DNA is TGCGACAGCGGTGGACAGGGAAGCTACGAGCAGTACTTC. It yields the protein CDSGGQGSYEQYF.

This clonotype was recorded many times. The rearrangement uses TRBV12-3 or TRBV12-4 and TRBJ1-2, with no clear D. This CDR3 spans 15 amino acids. V was cut by 6 bases and J by 2 bases, with 16 bases left in between. In DNA form, the CDR3 reads TGTGCCAGCAGCCAGCGGTCTAGGCGGAACTATGGCTACACCTTC. Amino acid sequence: CASSQRSRRNYGYTF.

This clonotype came up a few times. V gene TRBV14 combines with J gene TRBJ1-2; D possibly corresponds to TRBD1 (5 bases). CDR3 length: 14 amino acids. Trimming left V 1 base short and J 7 bases short, with 13 bases between. The germline gives CDR1 SGHDN, CDR2 FVKESK. The CDR3 sequence is CASSQGGVRGGYTF. In DNA form, the CDR3 reads TGTGCCAGCAGCCAAGGAGGGGTTAGAGGTGGCTACACCTTC. Full variable domain (outside the CDR3, taken from reference TRBV14 and TRBJ1-2): EAGVTQFPSHSVIEKGQTVTLRCDPISGHDNLYWYRRVMGKEIKFLLHFVKESKQDESGMPNNRFLAERTGGTYSTLKVQPAELEDSGVYFCASSQGGVRGGYTFGSGTRLTVV.

Of note for this clonotype: This may arise from a read error, as a much more abundant clone is one base away. This chain joins TRBV28 and TRBJ2-5; 11 bases fit TRBD2. Per the germline V gene, CDR1 is MDHEN and CDR2 is SYDVKM. The trim removed 8 bases at V and 7 bases at J, leaving 6 bases unmatched. The CDR3 is 13 amino acids. Written as DNA, the CDR3 is TGTGCCAGCGTCTTTAGCGGGAGGGGGACCCAGTACTTC. It is translated as CASVFSGRGTQYF.

Notes on this clonotype: A much larger clonotype is one base distant, so this may be a read error. The rearrangement joins TRBV12-3 or TRBV12-4 to TRBJ2-2; D perhaps matches TRBD2 (6 bases). Trimming removed 2 bases from V and 5 bases from J, with 15 bases in between. This CDR3 has 16 amino acids. CDR3 bases: TGTGCCAGCAGTTTACTAACGGGAGAGAGAACCGGGGAGCTGTTTTTT. Protein product: CASSLLTGERTGELFF.

Of note for this clonotype: A junction end diverges from the germline sequence, so it may reflect a read error. The chain joins TRBV7-9 to TRBJ2-7; no clear D gene. Germline V gene data show CDR1 as SEHNR and CDR2 as FQNEAQ (reference sequence). The CDR3 is 16 amino acids. In DNA, the CDR3 is TGTGCCAGCAGCCCGCCCTTAGATAGGAGCTCCTACGAGCAGCACTTC. Encoded protein: CASSPPLDRSSYEQHF.

A word on this clonotype: Compared with germline, one end of the junction differs, possibly owing to a read error. The chain has TRBV29-1 and TRBJ2-3, with D maybe TRBD2 (6 bases). CDR3 length: 15 amino acids. Germline V gives CDR1 SQVTM, CDR2 ANQGSEA. The CDR3 nucleotides are TGCAGCGTATCAGGATTAGCGGAAGGCACAAATACGCAGTATTTT. Translation: CSVSGLAEGTNTQYF.